The 25 T cell receptor beta chains listed next were all sequenced from one sample in a study of early T cells in non-severe SARS-CoV-2 infection. TCRdb called the 5' RACE reads again in MiXCR, with one record for every CDR3 protein. This sample has approximately 97,000 distinct CDR3 sequences, with 8% to 13% found just once. Source: whole blood, taken at baseline. These receptors were obtained from an adult who was a healthcare worker with PCR-confirmed SARS-CoV-2 infection or an uninfected control (not recorded which).

The gene calls are TRBV5-6 and TRBJ2-5; possibly TRBD1 for D (5 bases). Trimming cost V 3 bases and J 4 bases, with 16 bases left between them. This CDR3 comprises 15 residues. Germline V lookup: CDR1 SGHDT, CDR2 YYEEEE. CDR3 loop: CASSYRQRPTETQYF. CDR3 DNA sequence: TGTGCCAGCAGCTACCGACAGCGTCCTACAGAGACCCAGTACTTC.

There are a few counts of this clonotype. The chain has TRBV7-3 and TRBJ2-3; unclear D gene. Between the trimmed V and J ends, which lost 1 base and 2 bases, there was a span of 10 bases. Germline lookup yields CDR1 SGHTA and CDR2 FQGTGA. The CDR3 is 15 residues long. CDR3 in DNA: TGTGCCAGCAGCTTAATGGGCTTGGACACAGATACGCAGTATTTT. It translates to CASSLMGLDTDTQYF. Drawing the rest from reference TRBV7-3 and TRBJ2-3, the complete variable domain is GAGVSQTPSNKVTEKGKYVELRCDPISGHTALYWYRQSLGQGPEFLIYFQGTGAADDSGLPNDRFFAVRPEGSVSTLKIQRTERGDSAVYLCASSLMGLDTDTQYFGPGTRLTVL.

This clonotype was counted ten times or more. The chain is built from TRBV9 and TRBJ1-1; D not certain. The CDR3 contains 15 residues. V lost 4 bases, J lost 3 bases, and 16 bases lay in between. Germline V CDR1 and CDR2: SGDLS, YYNGEE. The CDR3 spells CASSPTQLKDTEAFF. As DNA, the CDR3 is TGTGCCAGCAGCCCCACGCAGTTAAAGGACACTGAAGCTTTCTTT. The full variable domain, in which reference TRBV9 and TRBJ1-1 provide the parts outside the CDR3, is DSGVTQTPKHLITATGQRVTLRCSPRSGDLSVYWYQQSLDQGLQFLIQYYNGEERAKGNILERFSAQQFPDLHSELNLSSLELGDSALYFCASSPTQLKDTEAFFGQGTRLTVV.

The CDR3 here is CSASAGVDTGELFF. In DNA form, the CDR3 reads TGCAGTGCCTCAGCGGGAGTTGACACCGGGGAGCTGTTTTTT. V is TRBV20-1 and J is TRBJ2-2, with 8 bases aligning to TRBD2. The ends lost 6 bases at V and 3 bases at J; junction bases unmatched: 6. This CDR3 comprises 14 residues. Germline V gene lookup returns CDR1 DFQATT and CDR2 SNEGSKA (reference sequence).

The rearrangement links TRBV2 to TRBJ2-3; 12 bases are shared with TRBD2. The CDR3 has 15 residues. Germline CDR1 is SNHLY and CDR2 is FYNNEI. V lost 4 bases, J lost 7 bases, and 6 bases stayed unmatched. The CDR3 region is CASSASSGGGHTQYF. DNA of the CDR3: TGTGCCAGCAGTGCATCTAGCGGGGGGGGCCATACGCAGTATTTT.

This clonotype was picked up many times. The gene calls are TRBV20-1 and TRBJ2-7; D uncertain. Germline lookup yields CDR1 DFQATT and CDR2 SNEGSKA (reference sequence). V lost 5 bases to trimming and J lost 4 bases, with 12 bases between them. The CDR3 loop spans 12 amino acids. This CDR3 is CSASGGQYEQYF. In nucleotides, the CDR3 is TGCAGTGCTTCTGGCGGTCAGTACGAGCAGTACTTC.

The table lists this clonotype with many counts. J is TRBJ1-6 and V is TRBV20-1; perhaps TRBD1 as D (6 bases). Germline V gene data show CDR1 as DFQATT and CDR2 as SNEGSKA (reference sequence). V lost 4 bases, J lost 4 bases, and 11 bases lay in between. This CDR3 comprises 14 residues. The CDR3 loop reads CSATWQGYNSPLHF. The DNA of the CDR3 is TGCAGTGCTACATGGCAGGGGTATAATTCACCCCTCCACTTT.

In this sample, this clonotype turned up many times. The chain combines TRBV3-1 with TRBJ2-1; D is ambiguous. In germline, CDR1 is LGHDT, CDR2 YNNKEL (reference sequence). Trimming took off 3 bases at V and 0 bases at J, with 15 bases between the two ends. The CDR3 sequence is 17 residues long. CDR3 residues: CASSQSLGPSSYNEQFF. CDR3 in DNA: TGTGCCAGCAGCCAGTCTCTGGGCCCTAGCTCCTACAATGAGCAGTTCTTC.

There are a few counts of this clonotype. This sequence joins TRBV5-6 and TRBJ1-1; D ambiguous. CDR3 length: 14 residues. Trimming took off 7 bases at V and 4 bases at J, with 17 bases between the two ends. The germline CDR1 and CDR2 sequences are SGHDT and YYEEEE. The DNA for the CDR3 is TGTGCCAGCTCTCGGGATGGGAGGGCCACTGAAGCTTTCTTT. This encodes CASSRDGRATEAFF.

The chain is built from TRBV9 and TRBJ1-1; TRBD1 aligns across 8 bases. Germline V gene lookup returns CDR1 SGDLS and CDR2 YYNGEE. Trimming at V came to 3 bases and at J to 1 base, leaving 5 bases not matched to a gene. The CDR3 spans 15 residues. In nucleotides, the CDR3 is TGTGCCAGCAGCGCCCGGGACAGGCCGAACACTGAAGCTTTCTTT. It codes for CASSARDRPNTEAFF.

In its sample, this clonotype was seen a few times. V and J are TRBV7-9 and TRBJ2-7; 7 nucleotides match TRBD2. From germline, CDR1 is SEHNR and CDR2 FQNEAQ (reference sequence). The V and J ends lost 5 bases and 0 bases, in that order; junction bases with no gene match: 4. There are 14 residues in the CDR3. CDR3 loop: CASSPGGSSYEQYF. In DNA form, the CDR3 reads TGTGCCAGCAGCCCGGGGGGAAGCTCCTACGAGCAGTACTTC.

This clonotype showed up just a few times. The J gene is TRBJ1-2, the V gene TRBV29-1, with D perhaps matching TRBD1 (6 bases). This CDR3 contains 13 residues. CDR1 is SQVTM and CDR2 is ANQGSEA in the germline V gene. The V end was cut by 4 bases, the J end by 4 bases, with 13 bases between. The CDR3 region is CSVAGGLTYGYTF. The CDR3 DNA is TGCAGCGTTGCGGGGGGGCTGACCTATGGCTACACCTTC.

This clonotype has at least ten counts. This chain connects TRBV7-2 to TRBJ2-6; weak D call: TRBD2 (5 bases). With 3 bases removed from V and 3 bases from J, the gap between germline ends came to 6 bases. The V gene's germline CDR1 is SGHTA and CDR2 FQGNSA. The CDR3 has 14 residues. In DNA, the CDR3 is TGTGCCAGCAGCTTTGGGAGTGGGGCCAACGTCCTGACTTTC. Translated, it gives CASSFGSGANVLTF.

The V gene is TRBV7-2, the J gene TRBJ2-3, with D perhaps TRBD1 or TRBD2 (6 bases each). Trimming shortened V by 1 base and J by 6 bases, and 14 bases separated the two germline ends. This CDR3 contains 15 residues. Germline V gives CDR1 SGHTA, CDR2 FQGNSA. CDR3 loop: CASSLGGASSDTQYF. CDR3 nucleotides: TGTGCCAGCAGCTTAGGGGGGGCTTCTTCTGATACGCAGTATTTT.

The V gene is TRBV5-6, the J gene TRBJ2-1; 9 bases are a match to TRBD2. Trimming removed 6 bases from V and 10 bases from J; junction bases left unmatched: 8. Germline assignment: CDR1 SGHDT and CDR2 YYEEEE. This CDR3 has 13 amino acids. The CDR3 loop is CASTRTSVAEQFF. The DNA for the CDR3 is TGTGCCAGCACCCGGACTAGCGTCGCAGAGCAGTTCTTC.

The chain carries TRBV11-2 and TRBJ1-1; no clear D gene. Germline V gene data show CDR1 as SGHAT and CDR2 as FQNNGV. This CDR3 has 13 amino acids. Trimming removed 3 bases at V and 7 bases at J, with 12 bases between. CDR3 nucleotide sequence: TGTGCCAGCAGCTTGGATGGACCCCTTGAAGCTTTCTTT. It translates to CASSLDGPLEAFF.

This clonotype was recorded at least ten times. This sequence joins TRBV7-3 and TRBJ2-6; D is ambiguous. The CDR3 is 13 amino acids. The germline gives CDR1 SGHTA, CDR2 FQGTGA. The V end was cut by 6 bases, the J end by 4 bases, with 7 bases between. CDR3 protein: CASSSQGANVLTF. CDR3 nucleotide sequence: TGTGCCAGCAGTTCACAGGGGGCCAACGTCCTGACTTTC.

The chain joins TRBV5-1 to TRBJ2-3, with 7 bases aligning to TRBD1. V was pared by 2 bases and J by 2 bases, with 8 bases of the junction left unmatched. The CDR3 extends over 16 amino acids. The germline V gene encodes CDR1 SGHRS and CDR2 YFSETQ. The CDR3 here is CASSFLRQGNTDTQYF. The CDR3 DNA is TGCGCCAGCAGCTTTCTTCGACAGGGCAACACAGATACGCAGTATTTT.

The genes are TRBV5-1 and TRBJ1-2; TRBD1 matches at 8 bases. This CDR3 has 18 amino acids. Looked up from germline, CDR1 is SGHRS and CDR2 is YFSETQ. Trimming cost V 3 bases and J 8 bases; bases outside gene matches: 21. Written as DNA, the CDR3 is TGCGCCAGCAGCTCAGCTTCTCTCGGGACAGGTGGTAGAGGCGGCTACACCTTC. This sequence encodes CASSSASLGTGGRGGYTF.

This clonotype has a count of ten or more. The chain is built from TRBV6-5 and TRBJ2-3; either TRBD1 or TRBD2 may supply D (5 bases each). The V and J ends lost 2 bases and 2 bases respectively, with 11 bases between them. CDR1 and CDR2 (germline): MNHEY, SVGAGI. The CDR3 is made up of 15 amino acids. The CDR3 sequence: CASSYEGRATDTQYF. For the CDR3, the DNA is TGTGCCAGCAGTTACGAGGGGCGCGCCACAGATACGCAGTATTTT.

This clonotype was detected many times. Here the CDR3 DNA reads TGTGCCAGCAGTCGCACTAGCGGTATAGGGAATGAGCAGTTCTTC. It encodes CASSRTSGIGNEQFF. The chain joins TRBV25-1 to TRBJ2-1; 8 bases match TRBD2. The CDR3 is made up of 15 amino acids. V was clipped by 5 bases and J by 7 bases; unmatched bases: 10. Germline V gives CDR1 MGHDK, CDR2 SYGVNS.

This clonotype came up a few times. The J gene is TRBJ2-3, the V gene TRBV10-3, with 12 nucleotides matching TRBD2. The CDR3 runs 17 residues. V gave up 0 bases and J gave up 4 bases; unmatched junction bases: 5. The germline V gene has CDR1 ENHRY and CDR2 SYGVKD. This chain's CDR3 is CAISESGTSGPPDTQYF. In DNA form, the CDR3 reads TGTGCCATCAGTGAGTCAGGGACTAGCGGGCCCCCAGATACGCAGTATTTT.

This clonotype was recorded a few times. The V gene is TRBV2, the J gene TRBJ2-1, with 9 bases fitting TRBD1. The CDR3 covers 15 residues. The germline V gene encodes CDR1 SNHLY and CDR2 FYNNEI. V lost 6 bases to trimming and J lost 2 bases; unmatched junction nucleotides: 5. The DNA of the CDR3 is TGTGCCAGCAGGGCCGGGACAGGGACCTACAATGAGCAGTTCTTC. It yields the protein CASRAGTGTYNEQFF.

This clonotype was seen ten or more times. The chain couples TRBV7-2 to TRBJ2-2; either TRBD1 or TRBD2 may supply D (5 bases each). Germline CDR1 SGHTA, CDR2 FQGNSA. Trimming stripped 8 bases from V and 1 base from J, with 11 bases between. CDR3 length: 14 residues. CDR3: CASLRDQNTGELFF. The DNA of the CDR3 is TGTGCCAGCCTAAGGGACCAGAACACCGGGGAGCTGTTTTTT.

Ten or more counts support this clonotype. This rearrangement joins TRBV7-2 to TRBJ2-7, with D unclear. This CDR3 comprises 13 residues. Germline-derived CDR1 and CDR2 are SGHTA and FQGNSA. Between the trimmed V and J ends, which lost 5 bases and 7 bases, there was a span of 15 bases. The CDR3 here is CASSRASPPEQYF. CDR3 bases: TGTGCCAGCAGCCGCGCCTCCCCCCCGGAGCAGTACTTC.